This is a list of T cell receptor beta chains from one sample in a study of blood T cells in healthy people across ages. TCRdb reprocessed the 5' RACE reads with MiXCR, giving one entry per CDR3 protein. The repertoire consists of fewer than 2 million distinct CDR3 sequences, with 30% to 40% occurring once and the leading ten covering under 30%. Sequencing input: blood. These receptors were obtained from a human donor in good health. Each CDR3 is given with its conserved first and last residue. A D gene is named only where the DNA matches it firmly. Only some rows state a clone size, as once, few, many or a class for expanded clones.

cdr3_nt cdr3_aa d_call v_call clone_size j_call
TGTGCCAGCAGCGCCCCTCGGGCACAGGGGGCGCGTGATACGCAGTATTTT CASSAPRAQGARDTQYF TRBD1 TRBV9 NA TRBJ2-3
TGTGCCAGCAGTTTCGAGGGACAGGGGTATCAGCCCCAGCATTTT CASSFEGQGYQPQHF TRBD1 TRBV28 NA TRBJ1-5
TGCAGTGCATTGACAGGGAGGGTCACCTACAATGAGCAGTTCTTC CSALTGRVTYNEQFF NA TRBV20-1 few TRBJ2-1
TGTGCCATCAGGACCTCAATGATAAACGGTCCCACCACAGATACGCAGTATTTT CAIRTSMINGPTTDTQYF NA TRBV10-3 few TRBJ2-3
TGTGCCGGCAGTCTGGGGGTGGACACTGAAGCTTTCTTT CAGSLGVDTEAFF NA TRBV25-1 NA TRBJ1-1
TGCAGCGTCGTCCCTGGACAGGCCGCCAGGGAGCAGTTCTTC CSVVPGQAAREQFF TRBD1 TRBV29-1 NA TRBJ2-1
TGCGCCAGCAGTCAGGGAGGGGCAAAACCCATCTACGAGCAGTACTTC CASSQGGAKPIYEQYF TRBD2 TRBV5-1 few TRBJ2-7
TGCAGTGCTAGCCTGACTAGCGGGGGTGGTACGCAGTATTTT CSASLTSGGGTQYF TRBD2 TRBV20-1 few TRBJ2-3
TGTGCCAGCAGCTTAGGGGGGGGAATGCTAACTGAAGCTTTCTTT CASSLGGGMLTEAFF NA TRBV7-2 NA TRBJ1-1
TGTGCCAGCAGCCGAACACGGGCGGCTGGGTTTGGCTACACCTTC CASSRTRAAGFGYTF NA TRBV4-2 NA TRBJ1-2
TGTGCCATCAGTGCGGGGGACGTCATCAATGAGCAGTTCTTC CAISAGDVINEQFF NA TRBV10-3 few TRBJ2-1
TGCAGTGCTTACACCGGGACTAGCGAGGAGTGGAATGAGCAGTTCTTC CSAYTGTSEEWNEQFF TRBD2 TRBV20-1 few TRBJ2-1
TGTGCCAGCAGCCAAGATTCTTCCTCGGGACTAGTGGGGGGAATAGCCAAAAACATTCAGTACTTC CASSQDSSSGLVGGIAKNIQYF TRBD2 TRBV4-2 NA TRBJ2-4
TGTGCCAGCAGTTACTCTTATGGGACAGGGGACTATGACTACACCTTC CASSYSYGTGDYDYTF TRBD1 TRBV28 NA TRBJ1-2
TGCGCCAGCAGCTTGGCCGGATGGGATGAGCAGTTCTTC CASSLAGWDEQFF NA TRBV5-1 NA TRBJ2-1
TGTGCCAGCAGCAGGGACAGGGTAAAAAACATTCAGTACTTC CASSRDRVKNIQYF TRBD1 TRBV7-2 NA TRBJ2-4
TGTGCCACCAGTGATTGGGACTCACAAGAGACCCAGTACTTC CATSDWDSQETQYF NA TRBV24-1 many TRBJ2-5
TGTGCCAGCAGCCGGGGGCCCAGGGGGCGGATTGAAGCTTTCTTT CASSRGPRGRIEAFF TRBD1 TRBV11-3 NA TRBJ1-1
TGCGCCAGCAGCCCAGACAAGAACTATGGCTACACCTTC CASSPDKNYGYTF NA TRBV5-1 NA TRBJ1-2
TGCGCCAGCAGCCAAGATCTTTCGGGACAGGGTACAGATACGCAGTATTTT CASSQDLSGQGTDTQYF TRBD1 TRBV4-3 NA TRBJ2-3
TGTGCCAGCAGTTTGGGGGGACAGCCTAATTCACCCCTCCACTTT CASSLGGQPNSPLHF TRBD1 TRBV12-3/TRBV12-4 few TRBJ1-6
TGTGCCAGCAGTCCCGGCGTTGAAGGCGGGACAGAGAATGAGCAGTTCTTC CASSPGVEGGTENEQFF NA TRBV28 NA TRBJ2-1
TGTGCCAGCAGCTTAGCCGGGGATAGAGGGGGCTACACCTTC CASSLAGDRGGYTF NA TRBV7-2 few TRBJ1-2
TGTGCCATCAGTGAGGGGGCCGGTGAGACCCAGTACTTC CAISEGAGETQYF NA TRBV10-3 many TRBJ2-5
TGTGCCAGCAGTTACCTAGACAGAAACTATGGCTACACCTTC CASSYLDRNYGYTF NA TRBV6-5 NA TRBJ1-2
TGTGCCAGCAGTTTTTCACCGGTATCTGAAGCTTTCTTT CASSFSPVSEAFF NA TRBV12-3/TRBV12-4 NA TRBJ1-1
TGTGCCAGCAGTTTGCGACTAGCGGGGGGAGGAGAGACCCAGTACTTC CASSLRLAGGGETQYF TRBD2 TRBV12-3/TRBV12-4 NA TRBJ2-5
TGCGCCGGCAGCCAAGAGGGGCGTCAGTACACAGATACGCAGTATTTT CAGSQEGRQYTDTQYF NA TRBV4-1 NA TRBJ2-3
TGTGCCAGCAGTACAGGGGGCTATGGCTACACCTTC CASSTGGYGYTF TRBD1 TRBV27 many TRBJ1-2
TGTGCCAGCAGCTTGCGCGCCGGGACAGGGTTTAATGAGCAGTTCTTC CASSLRAGTGFNEQFF TRBD1 TRBV7-2 NA TRBJ2-1
TGTGCCAGCAGAATTCCCTCAGGGGGCCTGACCGGGGAGCTGTTTTTT CASRIPSGGLTGELFF TRBD1 TRBV7-2 few TRBJ2-2
TGTGCCAGCAGTTTAGGCCTGTCGGGGGAGTTCTTC CASSLGLSGEFF NA TRBV27 NA TRBJ2-1
TGCAGCGTCGGGACTAGCGGGTTTGAGACCCAGTACTTC CSVGTSGFETQYF TRBD2 TRBV29-1 NA TRBJ2-5
TGCAGCGTTGAAGATACGGCAACCTACGAGCAGTACTTC CSVEDTATYEQYF NA TRBV29-1 NA TRBJ2-7
TGTGCCAGCACCCTGGGGGGGGGTCTGCCCCAGCATTTT CASTLGGGLPQHF NA TRBV5-6 NA TRBJ1-5
TGTGCCAGCAGCTTCGCTCTACACCCGGGGGGGGAGACCCAGTACTTC CASSFALHPGGETQYF TRBD2 TRBV5-6 NA TRBJ2-5
TGCGCCAGCAGACTCCTAGCGGGGGGGCGGAATGAGCAGTTCTTC CASRLLAGGRNEQFF TRBD2 TRBV3-1 NA TRBJ2-1
TGTGCCAGCAGGGATAATGAAAAACTGTTTTTT CASRDNEKLFF NA TRBV6-6 few TRBJ1-4
TGTGCCACCAGTGATCCTGGGACAGGGTCTGTTTATGGCTACACCTTC CATSDPGTGSVYGYTF TRBD1 TRBV24-1 NA TRBJ1-2
TGCAGCGTCAAAGGACAGGCGAGCACAGATACGCAGTATTTT CSVKGQASTDTQYF TRBD1 TRBV29-1 few TRBJ2-3
TGCAGTGCGGAACGGACTAGGTCCTACGAGCAGTACTTC CSAERTRSYEQYF TRBD2 TRBV20-1 NA TRBJ2-7
TGTGCCAGCAGCTTGCGGATCGGACAGGGGGGCACTGAAGCTTTCTTT CASSLRIGQGGTEAFF TRBD1 TRBV7-8 NA TRBJ1-1
TGTGCCAGCAGCGAAGGGACAGGGAGGAATTCACCCCCCCACTTT CASSEGTGRNSPPHF TRBD1 TRBV9 few TRBJ1-6
TGTGCCAGCAGCTATCGACAGGGACTCTATGGCCACACCTTC CASSYRQGLYGHTF TRBD1 TRBV5-4 NA TRBJ1-2
TGTGCCAGCAGTTTATCCCGACAGGGGGTCTCCTACGAGCAGTACTTC CASSLSRQGVSYEQYF TRBD1 TRBV12-3/TRBV12-4 few TRBJ2-7
TGTGCCAGCAGTTTACCTACAGGGAGGGAGACCCAGTACTTC CASSLPTGRETQYF NA TRBV12-3/TRBV12-4 NA TRBJ2-5
TGCAGCGTTGAGTCAGGGGGCATCCACGAGCAGTACTTC CSVESGGIHEQYF TRBD1 TRBV29-1 NA TRBJ2-7
TGCGCCAGCAGCCTTAGGATTTCCGGGGAGCTGTTTTTT CASSLRISGELFF NA TRBV4-3 NA TRBJ2-2
TGTGCCAGCAGTTTAGGGACAGGGGGCTTTGGACAAGAGACCCAGTACTTC CASSLGTGGFGQETQYF TRBD1 TRBV28 few TRBJ2-5
TGTGCCAGCACCTTACCGGGACTAGCTGATAGCTCCTACAATGAGCAGTTCTTC CASTLPGLADSSYNEQFF TRBD2 TRBV11-3 NA TRBJ2-1
TGCAGCGTTGAAACCAGGGTCGAAGCTTTCTTT CSVETRVEAFF NA TRBV29-1 NA TRBJ1-1
TGTGCCTGGAGTGTAGGGTCGTTTCAAGAGACCCAGTACTTC CAWSVGSFQETQYF NA TRBV30 NA TRBJ2-5
TGTGCCAGCAGCTTGGGGACAGGGGTGAACACTGAAGCTTTCTTT CASSLGTGVNTEAFF TRBD1 TRBV5-1 NA TRBJ1-1